This T cell receptor beta chain was documented in a study of shared clonotypes between healthy human individuals. General observations from the study: Among donors, sharing of clonotypes was expected to be affected by sequencing depth. A small donor pool kept down the genetic and exposure-history diversity that was represented. Memory subsets generally showed smaller estimated richness than naive subsets did.

Note on this clone: Antigen specificity is unknown.

The protocol was immunoSEQ multiplex PCR, while the TCRdb copy is restricted to in-frame clones and leaves out a portion. The sample lists around 2.5 million clones, approximately 93% occurring once. The sequence derives from a man between 18 and 35 years old in good health. Some clones in this sample may be carry-over from other donors' samples. The sequencing input was naive CD4+ T cells from PBMCs. Noted subset: CD45RA+ positively selected.

CDR3 region: CASSLEGGDEQYF. DNA for the CDR3: TGTGCCAGCAGTTTAGAGGGAGGGGACGAGCAGTACTTC. The V call is TRBV27, the J call TRBJ2-7; 7 nucleotides align to TRBD2. V trimming: 2 bases; J trimming: 5 bases; junction bases outside the gene matches: 3. CDR1 is MNHEY and CDR2 is SMNVEV in the germline V gene (reference sequence). This CDR3 has 13 residues.